The 4 T cell receptor beta chains below all came from one sample that was sequenced in a study of T cell repertoires in cytomegalovirus infection. MiXCR, applied by TCRdb to the reads, yields one record per CDR3 protein. Here the sample spans around 630,000 distinct CDR3 sequences, 20% to 30% being singletons. Sequenced input: CD8+ T cells from PBMCs. These receptors were collected from a human donor in good health (CMV status not recorded). Some clones in this sample may be carry-over from other donors' samples.

This chain links TRBV20-1 with TRBJ1-6, with no clear D. V shed 4 bases and J shed 0 bases, with 13 bases lying between them. This CDR3 contains 16 residues. Germline V lookup: CDR1 DFQATT, CDR2 SNEGSKA (reference sequence). The CDR3 DNA reads as TGCAGTGCTAATCCAGATCAGAGCTCCTATAATTCACCCCTCCACTTT. It codes for CSANPDQSSYNSPLHF.

This clonotype was seen a handful of times. CDR3 protein: CATLGVAPWNEQFF. The CDR3, as DNA: TGTGCCACCCTGGGGGTTGCGCCCTGGAATGAGCAGTTCTTC. The V call is TRBV6-2 or TRBV6-3, the J call TRBJ2-1; D assignment may be TRBD1 or TRBD2 (5 bases each). The CDR3 loop spans 14 amino acids. V lost 10 bases and J lost 7, with 20 bases in between. The germline gives CDR1 MNHEY, CDR2 SVGEGT.

This clonotype was seen many times. The chain recombines TRBV5-4 with TRBJ1-1, with D unresolved. This CDR3 has 12 residues. The germline CDR1 and CDR2 sequences are SGHNT and YYREEE (reference sequence). Trimming left V 0 bases short and J 6 bases short, with 6 bases between. The CDR3 loop reads CASSLGWAEAFF. In DNA, the CDR3 is TGTGCCAGCAGCTTGGGGTGGGCTGAAGCTTTCTTT.

Comment on this clonotype: This may stem from a read error, because a much larger clone lies one nucleotide away. The chain joins TRBV7-4 to TRBJ2-4; possibly TRBD2 for D (5 bases). CDR3 length: 16 residues. Per the germline V gene, CDR1 is SGHVT and CDR2 is SQSDAQ. DNA for the CDR3: TGTGTCAGCAGCACCAATCGGGGTCCAGCCAAAAACATTCAGTACTTC. It is translated as CVSSTNRGPAKNIQYF.